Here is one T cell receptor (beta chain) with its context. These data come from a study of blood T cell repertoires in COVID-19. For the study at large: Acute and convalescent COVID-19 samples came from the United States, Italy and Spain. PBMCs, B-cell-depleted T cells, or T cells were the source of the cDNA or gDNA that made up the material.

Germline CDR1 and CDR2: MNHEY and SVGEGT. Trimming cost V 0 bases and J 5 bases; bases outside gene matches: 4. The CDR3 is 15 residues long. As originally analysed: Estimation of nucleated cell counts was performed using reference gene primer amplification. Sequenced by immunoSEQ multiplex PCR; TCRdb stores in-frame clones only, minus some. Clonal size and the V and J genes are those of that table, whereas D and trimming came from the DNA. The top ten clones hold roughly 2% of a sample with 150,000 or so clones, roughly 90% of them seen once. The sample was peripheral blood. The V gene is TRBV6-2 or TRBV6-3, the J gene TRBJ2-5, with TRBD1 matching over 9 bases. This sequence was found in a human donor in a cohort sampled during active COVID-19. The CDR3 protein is CASSYSGGTGETQYF. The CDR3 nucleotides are TGTGCCAGCAGTTACTCCGGGGGGACAGGGGAGACCCAGTACTTC.